This paragraph covers one TCR beta chain sequence. Its target is not known. CD45RO/CCR7/CD25/CD127/CD95/CD27 sorting isolated CD4+ naive, central memory, regulatory and stem cell-like memory cells. What was sequenced were expressed TCRB transcripts, since all of the isolated RNA had been reverse transcribed. Repertoires were generated with immunoSEQ multiplex PCR, while TCRdb's copy carries only in-frame clones and drops some. The top ten clones hold roughly 0.015% of a sample with a few hundred thousand clones, 13% of them seen once. The germline CDR1 and CDR2 sequences are SGHDT and YYEEEE. V gave up 1 base and J gave up 4 bases, with 9 bases separating them. This CDR3 region has 14 residues. The data originate from a study of beta chain features in type 1 diabetes. Study-wide findings and caveats: Insertions were fewer and deletions more numerous at VDJ junctions in type 1 diabetes patients. Shortening of TCRB CDR3s, moderate but significant, appeared in all four CD4+ subsets of Type 1 diabetes patients.

The chain links TRBV5-6 to TRBJ1-5; D unclear. Sequenced material: naive CD4+ T cells from blood. The receptor's source is a woman aged 18-30 years with type 1 diabetes. CDR3: CASSLFEGNQPQHF. The CDR3 DNA is TGTGCCAGCAGCTTGTTTGAGGGAAATCAGCCCCAGCATTTT. The variable domain in full, with the rest retrieved from reference TRBV5-6 and TRBJ1-5, is DAGVTQSPTHLIKTRGQQVTLRCSPKSGHDTVSWYQQALGQGPQFIFQYYEEEERQRGNFPDRFSGHQFPNYSSELNVNALLLGDSALYLCASSLFEGNQPQHFGDGTRLSIL.